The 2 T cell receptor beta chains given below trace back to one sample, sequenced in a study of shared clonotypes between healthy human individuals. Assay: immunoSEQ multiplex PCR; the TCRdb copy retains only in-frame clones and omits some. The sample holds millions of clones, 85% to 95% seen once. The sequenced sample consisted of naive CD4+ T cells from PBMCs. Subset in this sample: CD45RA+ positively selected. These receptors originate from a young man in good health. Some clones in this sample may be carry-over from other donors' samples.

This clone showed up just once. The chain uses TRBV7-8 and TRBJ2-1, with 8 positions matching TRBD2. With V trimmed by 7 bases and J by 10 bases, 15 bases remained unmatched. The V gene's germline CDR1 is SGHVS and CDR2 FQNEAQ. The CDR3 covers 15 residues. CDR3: CASTDNLVSGREQFF. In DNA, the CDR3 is TGTGCCAGCACCGATAACCTCGTAAGCGGGAGAGAGCAGTTCTTC.

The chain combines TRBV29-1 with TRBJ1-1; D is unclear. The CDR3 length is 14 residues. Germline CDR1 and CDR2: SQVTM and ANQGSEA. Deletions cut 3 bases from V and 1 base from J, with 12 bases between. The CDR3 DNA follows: TGCAGCGTTGAGGGCGTCAGACAGAACACTGAAGCTTTCTTT. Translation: CSVEGVRQNTEAFF.